The clone carrying this T cell receptor (beta chain) has ten or more counts. What it recognizes is unknown. Unsorted libraries were generated from 2 million PBMCs. These cells had been stored in RNAlater at -80 C. These data come from a study of neurological immune-mediated disorders. Whole-study findings and limits: Subjects shared no identical expanded-clone CDR3 amino acid sequences, suggesting private TCR-beta repertoires in all groups. With the multiple sclerosis repertoire cluster, none of the clinical or MRI features showed an association.

The cDNA was generated by 5'RACE with 10-nucleotide random UMIs. Using its own MiXCR run on the 5' RACE reads, TCRdb lists one record per CDR3 protein. The table lists tens of thousands of distinct CDR3 sequences, more than 2% of them singletons. Sequenced material: PBMCs. This sequence was found in a woman aged 45-59 years with multiple sclerosis.

The DNA for the CDR3 is TGTGCCAGCAGCACGGGGACAAGTAATGAGCAGTTCTTC. This encodes CASSTGTSNEQFF. This chain links TRBV12-3 or TRBV12-4 with TRBJ2-1, with a possible D match to TRBD1 (6 bases). The ends were cut back, 6 bases at V and 7 bases at J, with 13 bases in the middle. The CDR3 extends over 13 amino acids.